These 28 T cell receptor beta chains were sequenced from one sample in a study of T cells in Graves' hyperthyroidism and ophthalmopathy (dated 2019 in TCRdb). The receptor library was made with multiplex PCR. The listed sequencing device is Illumina HiSeq 2000. The TCR beta CDR3 regions were amplified from RNA transcripts. The first round of RT-PCR for the TCR CDR3 was performed with the HTBI primer set and the Qiagen OneStep RT-PCR kit. The raw public reads went through TCRdb reprocessing: fastp at Q25, MiXCR clone calling, in-frame beta chains kept. Entries that share a CDR3 protein sequence are merged under the most common genes and DNA. The sample records about 560,000 distinct CDR3 sequences, around a sixth of which are singletons. About 7% of the sample goes to the ten largest clones. Sequencing was carried out using blood. The receptor source for this set is a woman in her twenties or thirties with Graves' hyperthyroidism.

A few counts support this clonotype. The chain employs TRBV4-1 and TRBJ1-1; the D is unclear. Trimming removed 3 bases at V and 0 bases at J, with 8 bases between. The CDR3 has 14 residues. Germline assignment: CDR1 MGHRA and CDR2 YSYEKL. CDR3: CASSQTEMNTEAFF. In DNA, the CDR3 is TGCGCCAGCAGCCAGACGGAGATGAACACTGAAGCTTTCTTT.

This clonotype was counted ten times or more. The rearrangement links TRBV20-1 to TRBJ2-3, with D tentatively TRBD2 (6 bases). The CDR3 totals 16 residues. Germline lookup yields CDR1 DFQATT and CDR2 SNEGSKA (reference sequence). The V end lost 0 bases, the J end lost 4 bases, and 17 bases lay between the germline ends. CDR3 residues: CSARDLGGASSDTQYF. The DNA of the CDR3 is TGCAGTGCTAGAGATCTCGGGGGAGCTTCGTCAGATACGCAGTATTTT.

A few counts support this clonotype. The J gene is TRBJ2-7, the V gene TRBV5-1; 7 nucleotides match TRBD1. J gave up 2 bases and V 0 bases, and 5 bases lay outside the gene matches. This CDR3 is built from 15 residues. The germline V gene has CDR1 SGHRS and CDR2 YFSETQ. CDR3 sequence: CASSLAPGQTYEQYF. CDR3 DNA: TGCGCCAGCAGCTTGGCCCCGGGACAGACCTACGAGCAGTACTTC.

Concerning this clonotype itself: Being one base from a much bigger clone, this may be a read error. V is TRBV28 and J is TRBJ2-7; maybe TRBD2 (6 bases). CDR1 MDHEN and CDR2 SYDVKM come from the germline V gene. V lost 5 bases, J lost 2 bases, and 16 bases lay in between. This CDR3 is 15 amino acids long. In DNA form, the CDR3 reads TGTGCCAGCAGTGACCTACGCGGGATAACCTACGAGCAGTACTTC. Protein product: CASSDLRGITYEQYF.

The sample holds many counts of this clonotype. The chain uses TRBV7-2 and TRBJ2-5; D uncertain. V was clipped by 3 bases and J by 0 bases, with 11 bases between them. Germline V gene data show CDR1 as SGHTA and CDR2 as FQGNSA. The CDR3 is made up of 15 amino acids. The CDR3 nucleotides are TGTGCCAGCAGCTTTTTCCTCGGCGACCAAGAGACCCAGTACTTC. This gives the protein CASSFFLGDQETQYF.

This rearrangement joins TRBV5-6 to TRBJ2-5, with TRBD2 matching over 7 bases. The CDR3 consists of 12 residues. The germline V gene has CDR1 SGHDT and CDR2 YYEEEE. Trimming took 4 bases from V and 6 from J; bases not matched to a gene: 3. The CDR3 DNA reads TGTGCCAGCAGCCTACTAGCGAAGACCCAGTACTTC. It specifies CASSLLAKTQYF.

This clonotype was seen repeatedly, ten times or more. This rearrangement joins TRBV7-3 to TRBJ2-1; 7 bases map to TRBD2. Unmatched junction bases numbered 9, after V lost 3 bases and J lost 4 bases. The length of the CDR3 is 16 residues. CDR1 SGHTA and CDR2 FQGTGA come from the germline V gene. CDR3 sequence reads: CASSLDGGGYYNEQFF. The CDR3 bases are TGTGCCAGCAGCTTGGATGGGGGAGGGTATTACAATGAGCAGTTCTTC.

The chain links TRBV29-1 to TRBJ1-2, with a tentative D call TRBD1 (5 bases). Trimming pared 6 bases from V and 2 bases from J, leaving 19 bases between. The CDR3 is 15 amino acids. The germline CDR1 and CDR2 sequences are SQVTM and ANQGSEA. The CDR3 spells CSVQPGGDRNYGYTF. The CDR3, as DNA: TGCAGCGTCCAACCTGGGGGGGATAGGAACTATGGCTACACCTTC.

This clonotype came up many times. This chain links TRBV28 with TRBJ1-1, with D tentatively TRBD1 (5 bases). V was clipped by 5 bases and J by 1 base, with 14 bases between them. The germline V gene has CDR1 MDHEN and CDR2 SYDVKM. The CDR3 is 15 residues long. The CDR3 DNA reads as TGTGCCAGCAGTCCTTGGGACCCACGGAACACTGAAGCTTTCTTT. It encodes CASSPWDPRNTEAFF. The variable domain in full, completed from reference TRBV28 and TRBJ1-1, reads DVKVTQSSRYLVKRTGEKVFLECVQDMDHENMFWYRQDPGLGLRLIYFSYDVKMKEKGDIPEGYSVSREKKERFSLILESASTNQTSMYLCASSPWDPRNTEAFFGQGTRLTVV.

This clonotype was recorded many times. V and J are TRBV7-9 and TRBJ1-1; D gene ambiguous. CDR1 is SEHNR and CDR2 is FQNEAQ in the germline V gene (reference sequence). The CDR3 covers 14 residues. V was shortened by 3 bases and J by 1 base, with 9 bases between the two germline ends. The CDR3 coding sequence is TGTGCCAGCAGCTTCTGGACCGCGAACACTGAAGCTTTCTTT. Residues: CASSFWTANTEAFF.

Many counts were recorded for this clonotype. The gene calls are TRBV5-1 and TRBJ2-1; D gene unclear. Germline V gene data show CDR1 as SGHRS and CDR2 as YFSETQ. The V end was cut by 3 bases, the J end by 5 bases, with 15 bases between. The CDR3 spans 15 residues. CDR3 sequence (DNA): TGCGCCAGCAGCTCCGAGATAGACGGAAACAATGAGCAGTTCTTC. Protein sequence: CASSSEIDGNNEQFF.

The V gene is TRBV28, the J gene TRBJ2-7, with 10 bases that match TRBD2. The CDR3 extends over 14 amino acids. Germline V gives CDR1 MDHEN, CDR2 SYDVKM. The ends lost 4 bases at V and 7 bases at J; junction bases unmatched: 7. CDR3: CASSYSKAGGEQYF. CDR3 coding DNA: TGTGCCAGCAGTTACTCGAAAGCGGGAGGGGAGCAGTACTTC.

This chain connects TRBV19 to TRBJ2-6, with 8 bases lining up with TRBD1. With 2 bases clipped from V and 0 bases from J, the junction kept 12 bases outside the gene matches. The CDR3 consists of 20 residues. CDR1 LNHDA and CDR2 SQIVND come from the germline V gene (reference sequence). In DNA, the CDR3 is TGTGCCAGTAGTATATCGTCACAGGGGGTTTCCCACTCTGGGGCCAACGTCCTGACTTTC. Protein: CASSISSQGVSHSGANVLTF.

This chain joins TRBV6-2 or TRBV6-3 and TRBJ2-1; 9 bases line up with TRBD1. Looked up from germline, CDR1 is MNHEY and CDR2 is SVGEGT. V was pared by 6 bases and J by 0 bases, with 18 bases of the junction left unmatched. The CDR3 spans 20 residues. The CDR3 region is CASRSPAGQGPRSSYNEQFF. The CDR3 nucleotides are TGTGCCAGCAGGAGTCCCGCGGGACAGGGACCCCGGAGCTCCTACAATGAGCAGTTCTTC.

J is TRBJ1-5 and V is TRBV15; 7 bases line up with TRBD1. After removal of 1 base from V and 6 bases from J, the junction contained 9 bases not matched to a gene. CDR1 LNHNV and CDR2 YYDKDF come from the germline V gene (reference sequence). CDR3 length: 16 residues. The CDR3: CATSRVPGGGGQPQHF. The CDR3 DNA reads as TGTGCCACCAGCAGAGTTCCAGGGGGAGGTGGTCAGCCCCAGCATTTT.

This chain uses TRBV4-2 with TRBJ2-1; D tentatively reads TRBD1 or TRBD2 (5 bases each). In germline, CDR1 is LGHNA, CDR2 YNFKEQ. This CDR3 contains 17 residues. The V gene lost 1 base and the J gene lost 2 bases, with 15 bases spanning the gap. The CDR3 loop reads CASSQAGPLAAYNEQFF. The CDR3 DNA sequence: TGTGCCAGCAGCCAAGCGGGGCCTCTTGCGGCCTACAATGAGCAGTTCTTC.

In regard to this clonotype: A much larger clonotype is one base distant, so this may be a read error. The rearrangement uses TRBV6-1 and TRBJ2-7; no firm D call. The CDR3 consists of 15 residues. The V and J ends lost 4 bases and 2 bases respectively, with 15 bases between them. CDR1 MNHNS and CDR2 SASEGT come from the germline V gene. CDR3 DNA: TGTGCCAGCAGTGCAATCCGGGCCAGAGCCTACGAGCAGTACTTC. This encodes CASSAIRARAYEQYF.

In its sample, this clonotype was seen many times. The rearrangement joins TRBV2 to TRBJ2-2; D is unclear. This CDR3 has 14 residues. Germline V lookup: CDR1 SNHLY, CDR2 FYNNEI. Trimming cost V 4 bases and J 3 bases, with 9 bases left between them. CDR3 coding DNA: TGTGCCAGCAGTGTAGCATCGTACACCGGGGAGCTGTTTTTT. This translates into CASSVASYTGELFF.

This clonotype was seen many times. The junction departs from germline at one end; a sequencing error may be responsible. V and J are TRBV5-1 and TRBJ2-7, with 11 bases matching TRBD1. The CDR3 runs 14 residues. Per the germline V gene, CDR1 is SGHRS and CDR2 is YFSETQ. Here the CDR3 reads CASSPGTGGYEQYF. CDR3 in DNA: TGTGCCAGCAGCCCCGGGACAGGGGGCTACGAGCAGTACTTC.

At least ten counts were recorded for this clonotype. This chain joins TRBV2 and TRBJ1-5; no definite D call. Germline-derived CDR1 and CDR2 are SNHLY and FYNNEI. The V end lost 7 bases, the J end lost 3 bases, and 10 bases lay between the germline ends. The length of the CDR3 is 13 residues. CDR3 protein: CASNRQYNQPQHF. The CDR3 coding sequence is TGTGCCAGCAATCGTCAGTACAATCAGCCCCAGCATTTT.

This clonotype was seen a few times. The chain uses TRBV7-3 and TRBJ2-2, with TRBD2 as a possible D gene (6 bases). Germline-derived CDR1 and CDR2 are SGHTA and FQGTGA. The CDR3 is 16 residues long. The germline V and J ends were trimmed by 5 bases and 6 bases, with 19 bases remaining between them. The DNA of the CDR3 is TGTGCCAGCAGCCAGGTTGGGGGGAGTCGGTCCGGGGAGCTGTTTTTT. Its protein product is CASSQVGGSRSGELFF. The variable domain in full, completed from reference TRBV7-3 and TRBJ2-2, reads GAGVSQTPSNKVTEKGKYVELRCDPISGHTALYWYRQSLGQGPEFLIYFQGTGAADDSGLPNDRFFAVRPEGSVSTLKIQRTERGDSAVYLCASSQVGGSRSGELFFGEGSRLTVL.

The table lists this clonotype with many counts. The chain carries TRBV5-6 and TRBJ2-1; D call uncertain. Trimming took 2 bases from V and 11 from J, leaving 8 bases between them. This CDR3 contains 11 residues. Germline CDR1 SGHDT, CDR2 YYEEEE. In DNA, the CDR3 is TGTGCCAGCAGCTTCCGGCTAAAGCAGTTCTTC. This sequence encodes CASSFRLKQFF. The full variable domain, rest sourced from reference TRBV5-6 and TRBJ2-1, is DAGVTQSPTHLIKTRGQQVTLRCSPKSGHDTVSWYQQALGQGPQFIFQYYEEEERQRGNFPDRFSGHQFPNYSSELNVNALLLGDSALYLCASSFRLKQFFGPGTRLTVL.

This clonotype was recorded many times. The V gene is TRBV20-1, the J gene TRBJ2-2; D might be TRBD1 (6 bases). The CDR3 sequence is 16 residues long. V dropped 3 bases and J dropped 4 bases, with 18 bases sitting between them. Germline V CDR1 and CDR2: DFQATT, SNEGSKA (reference sequence). The CDR3 nucleotides read TGCAGTGCTAGGAGCGCAGGGGCGCTGGCCACCGGGGAGCTGTTTTTT. Protein sequence: CSARSAGALATGELFF.

Many counts were recorded for this clonotype. The gene calls are TRBV7-2 and TRBJ2-3; no clear D gene. This CDR3 contains 13 residues. Germline CDR1 and CDR2: SGHTA and FQGNSA. Trimming took 5 bases from V and 4 from J, leaving 10 bases between them. The CDR3 bases are TGTGCCAGCAGCCTCAGACGCTCAGATACGCAGTATTTT. Its translation: CASSLRRSDTQYF.

The chain combines TRBV15 with TRBJ2-3; 10 bases are shared with TRBD2. V shed 0 bases, J shed 2 bases, and the junction held 20 bases outside the gene matches. From germline, CDR1 is LNHNV and CDR2 YYDKDF (reference sequence). This CDR3 has 22 residues. In DNA form, the CDR3 reads TGTGCCACCAGCAGAGAGGGCAGGGTGGAAACTAGCGGGGATCTCCTCACAGATACGCAGTATTTT. It codes for CATSREGRVETSGDLLTDTQYF.

This clonotype was observed at least ten times. The V and J genes are TRBV12-3 or TRBV12-4 and TRBJ1-5; D is unclear. Trimming took off 3 bases at V and 0 bases at J, with 9 bases between the two ends. CDR3 length: 15 amino acids. The CDR3 loop reads CASSLSGISNQPQHF. The CDR3 region has the DNA TGTGCCAGCAGTTTGTCGGGGATTAGCAATCAGCCCCAGCATTTT.

This clonotype was detected ten times or more. This chain connects TRBV6-1 to TRBJ2-3; 9 nucleotides match TRBD1. Germline V lookup: CDR1 MNHNS, CDR2 SASEGT. The CDR3 extends over 15 amino acids. J lost 0 bases, V lost 6 bases, and 4 bases had no gene match. The chain's CDR3 is CASSAGTGSTDTQYF. The CDR3 nucleotides read TGTGCCAGCAGCGCGGGGACAGGGAGCACAGATACGCAGTATTTT.

In its sample, this clonotype was seen many times. The chain carries TRBV10-3 and TRBJ1-1, with 8 bases that match TRBD1. Germline CDR1 and CDR2: ENHRY and SYGVKD. The CDR3 loop spans 14 amino acids. Germline trimming cut 5 bases from V and 3 bases from J; bases unmatched to any gene: 5. CDR3 DNA sequence: TGTGCCATCAGTCTGACAGGGGAGCACACTGAAGCTTTCTTT. Protein: CAISLTGEHTEAFF.